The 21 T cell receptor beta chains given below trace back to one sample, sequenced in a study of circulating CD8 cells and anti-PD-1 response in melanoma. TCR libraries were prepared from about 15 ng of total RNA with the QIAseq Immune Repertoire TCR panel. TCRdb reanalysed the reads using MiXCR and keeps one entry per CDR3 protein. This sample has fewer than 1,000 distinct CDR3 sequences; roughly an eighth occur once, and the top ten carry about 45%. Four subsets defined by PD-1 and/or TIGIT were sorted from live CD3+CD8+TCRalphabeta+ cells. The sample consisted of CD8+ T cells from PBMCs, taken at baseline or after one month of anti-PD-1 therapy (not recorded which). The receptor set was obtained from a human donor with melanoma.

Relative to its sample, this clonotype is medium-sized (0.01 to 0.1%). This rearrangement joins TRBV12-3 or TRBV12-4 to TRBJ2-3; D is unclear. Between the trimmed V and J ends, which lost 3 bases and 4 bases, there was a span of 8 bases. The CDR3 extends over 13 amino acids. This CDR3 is CASSFHPSDTQYF. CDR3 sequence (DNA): TGTGCCAGCAGTTTTCACCCGTCAGATACGCAGTATTTT.

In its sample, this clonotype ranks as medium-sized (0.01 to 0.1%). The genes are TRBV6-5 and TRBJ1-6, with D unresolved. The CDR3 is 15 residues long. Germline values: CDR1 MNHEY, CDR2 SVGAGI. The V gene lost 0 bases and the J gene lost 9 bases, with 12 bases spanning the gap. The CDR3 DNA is TGTGCCAGCAGTTACTCAACGGGTCTGGGTTCACCCCTCCACTTT. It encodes CASSYSTGLGSPLHF.

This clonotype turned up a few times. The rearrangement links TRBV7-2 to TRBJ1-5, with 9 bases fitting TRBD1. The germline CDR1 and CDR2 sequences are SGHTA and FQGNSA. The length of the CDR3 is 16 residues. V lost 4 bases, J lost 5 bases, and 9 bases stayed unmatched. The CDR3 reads CASSYPGQGRHQPQHF. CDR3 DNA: TGTGCCAGCAGCTACCCAGGACAGGGGCGGCATCAGCCCCAGCATTTT.

CDR3 coding DNA: TGTGCCACCGCGGGTGGGGGACACGAGCAGTACTTC. Translated, it gives CATAGGGHEQYF. This chain uses TRBV24-1 with TRBJ2-7; TRBD1 or TRBD2 may be the D gene (5 bases each). V was pared by 9 bases and J by 5 bases, with 13 bases between. CDR3 length equals 12 residues. Germline lookup yields CDR1 KGHDR and CDR2 SFDVKD.

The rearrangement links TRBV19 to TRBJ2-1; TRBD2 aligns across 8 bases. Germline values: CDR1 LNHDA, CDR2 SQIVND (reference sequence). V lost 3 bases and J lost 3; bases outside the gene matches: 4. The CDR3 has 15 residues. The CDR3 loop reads CASSMTSGSYNEQFF. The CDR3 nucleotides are TGTGCCAGTAGTATGACCAGCGGGAGCTACAATGAGCAGTTCTTC.

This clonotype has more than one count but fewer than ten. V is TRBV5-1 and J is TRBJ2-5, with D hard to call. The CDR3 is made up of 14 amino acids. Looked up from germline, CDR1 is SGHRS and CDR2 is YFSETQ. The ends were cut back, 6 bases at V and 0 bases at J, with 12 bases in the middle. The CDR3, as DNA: TGCGCCAGCACCCCAGGACCCGACCAAGAGACCCAGTACTTC. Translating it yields CASTPGPDQETQYF.

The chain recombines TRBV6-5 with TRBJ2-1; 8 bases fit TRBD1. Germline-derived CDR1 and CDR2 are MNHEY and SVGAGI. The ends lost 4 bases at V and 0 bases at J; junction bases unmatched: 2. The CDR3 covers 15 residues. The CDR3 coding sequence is TGTGCCAGCAGTTGGACAGGGACCTCCTACAATGAGCAGTTCTTC. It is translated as CASSWTGTSYNEQFF.

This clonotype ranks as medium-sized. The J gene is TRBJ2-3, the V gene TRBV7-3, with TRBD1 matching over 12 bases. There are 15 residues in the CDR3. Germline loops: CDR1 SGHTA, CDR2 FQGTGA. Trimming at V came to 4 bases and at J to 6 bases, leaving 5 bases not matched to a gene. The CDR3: CASSSGQGAGDTQYF. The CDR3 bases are TGTGCCAGCAGCTCGGGACAGGGGGCCGGGGATACGCAGTATTTT.

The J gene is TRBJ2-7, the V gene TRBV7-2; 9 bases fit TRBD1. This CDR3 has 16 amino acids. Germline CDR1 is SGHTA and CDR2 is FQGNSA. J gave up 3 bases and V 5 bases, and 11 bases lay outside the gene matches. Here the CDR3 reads CASSLRTDRGSYEQYF. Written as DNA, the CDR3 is TGTGCCAGCAGCCTACGGACAGACAGGGGGAGCTACGAGCAGTACTTC.

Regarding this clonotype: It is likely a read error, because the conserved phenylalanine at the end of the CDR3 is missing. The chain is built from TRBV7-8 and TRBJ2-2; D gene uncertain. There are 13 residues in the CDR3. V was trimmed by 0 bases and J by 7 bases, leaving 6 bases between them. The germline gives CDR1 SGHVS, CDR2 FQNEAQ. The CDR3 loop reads CASSLALNGELFL. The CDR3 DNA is TGTGCCAGCAGCTTAGCGCTGAACGGGGAGCTGTTTCTT.

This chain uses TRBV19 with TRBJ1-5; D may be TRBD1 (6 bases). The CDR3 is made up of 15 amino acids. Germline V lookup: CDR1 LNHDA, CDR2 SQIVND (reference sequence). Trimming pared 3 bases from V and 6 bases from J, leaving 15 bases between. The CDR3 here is CASSIKGVGAQPQHF. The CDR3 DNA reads TGTGCCAGTAGTATTAAGGGCGTGGGGGCTCAGCCCCAGCATTTT. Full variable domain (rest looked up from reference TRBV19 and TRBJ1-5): DGGITQSPKYLFRKEGQNVTLSCEQNLNHDAMYWYRQDPGQGLRLIYYSQIVNDFQKGDIAEGYSVSREKKESFPLTVTSAQKNPTAFYLCASSIKGVGAQPQHFGDGTRLSIL.

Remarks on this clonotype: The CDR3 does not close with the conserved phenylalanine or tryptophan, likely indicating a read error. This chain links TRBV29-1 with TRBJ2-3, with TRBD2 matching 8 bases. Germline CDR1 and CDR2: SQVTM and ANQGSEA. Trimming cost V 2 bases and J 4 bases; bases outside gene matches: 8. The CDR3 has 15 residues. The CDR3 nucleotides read TGCAGCGTTGAAAGGGGCGGGGGGCGTCCAGATACGCAGTATCTT. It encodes CSVERGGGRPDTQYL.

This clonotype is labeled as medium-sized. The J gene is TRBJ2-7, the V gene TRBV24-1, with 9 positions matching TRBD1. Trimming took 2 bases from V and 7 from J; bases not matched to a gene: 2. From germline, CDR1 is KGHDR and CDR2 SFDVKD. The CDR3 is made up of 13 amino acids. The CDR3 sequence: CATSDSDRGEQYF. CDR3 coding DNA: TGTGCCACCAGTGATTCCGACAGGGGGGAGCAGTACTTC.

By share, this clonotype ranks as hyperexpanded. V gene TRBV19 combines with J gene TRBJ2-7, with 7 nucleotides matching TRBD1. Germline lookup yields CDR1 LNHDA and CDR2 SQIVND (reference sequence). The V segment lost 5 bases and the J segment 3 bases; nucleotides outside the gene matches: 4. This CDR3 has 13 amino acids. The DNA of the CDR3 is TGTGCCAGTAGTTTGACAGGGATCTACGAGCAGTACTTC. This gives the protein CASSLTGIYEQYF. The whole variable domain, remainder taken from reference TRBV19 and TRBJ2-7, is DGGITQSPKYLFRKEGQNVTLSCEQNLNHDAMYWYRQDPGQGLRLIYYSQIVNDFQKGDIAEGYSVSREKKESFPLTVTSAQKNPTAFYLCASSLTGIYEQYFGPGTRLTVT.

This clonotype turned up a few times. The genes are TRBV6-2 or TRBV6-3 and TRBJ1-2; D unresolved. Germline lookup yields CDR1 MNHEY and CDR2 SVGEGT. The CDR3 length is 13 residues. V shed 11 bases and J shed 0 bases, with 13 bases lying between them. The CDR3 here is CAAKGPANYGYTF. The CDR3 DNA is TGTGCCGCCAAGGGCCCAGCTAACTATGGCTACACCTTC.

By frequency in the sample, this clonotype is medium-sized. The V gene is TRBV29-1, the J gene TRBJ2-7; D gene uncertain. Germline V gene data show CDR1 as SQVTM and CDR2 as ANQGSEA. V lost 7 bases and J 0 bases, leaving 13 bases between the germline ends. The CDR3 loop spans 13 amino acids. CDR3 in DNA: TGCAGCGGAAGAGACAAGGGCTCCTACGAGCAGTACTTC. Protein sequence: CSGRDKGSYEQYF.

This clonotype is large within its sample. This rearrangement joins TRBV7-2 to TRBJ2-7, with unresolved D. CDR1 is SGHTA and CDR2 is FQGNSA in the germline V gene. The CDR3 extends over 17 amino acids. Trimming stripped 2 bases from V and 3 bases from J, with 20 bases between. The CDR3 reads CASSLPSGAVWSYEQYF. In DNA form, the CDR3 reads TGTGCCAGCAGCTTACCGTCTGGCGCAGTATGGAGCTACGAGCAGTACTTC.

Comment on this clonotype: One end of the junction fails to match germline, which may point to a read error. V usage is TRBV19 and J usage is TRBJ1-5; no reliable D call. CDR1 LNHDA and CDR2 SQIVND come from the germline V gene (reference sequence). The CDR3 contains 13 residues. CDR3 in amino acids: CASNGGINQSQHF. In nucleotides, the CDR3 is TGTGCCAGTAACGGAGGTATTAATCAGTCCCAGCATTTT.

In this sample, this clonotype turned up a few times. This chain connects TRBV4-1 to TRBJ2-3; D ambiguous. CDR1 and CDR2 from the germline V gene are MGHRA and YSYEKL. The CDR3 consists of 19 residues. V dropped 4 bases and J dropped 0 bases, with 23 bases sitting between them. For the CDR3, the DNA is TGCGCCAGCAGCCCCAGTTTAAACTATGATCGGCTAAGCACAGATACGCAGTATTTT. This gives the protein CASSPSLNYDRLSTDTQYF.

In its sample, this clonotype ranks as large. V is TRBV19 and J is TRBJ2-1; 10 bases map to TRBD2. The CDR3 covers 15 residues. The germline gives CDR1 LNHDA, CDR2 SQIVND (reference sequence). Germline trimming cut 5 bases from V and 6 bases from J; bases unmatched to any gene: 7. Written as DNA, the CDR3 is TGTGCCAGTAGTCCCACTAGCGGGGACTTCAATGAGCAGTTCTTC. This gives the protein CASSPTSGDFNEQFF. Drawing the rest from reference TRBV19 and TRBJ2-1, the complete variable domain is DGGITQSPKYLFRKEGQNVTLSCEQNLNHDAMYWYRQDPGQGLRLIYYSQIVNDFQKGDIAEGYSVSREKKESFPLTVTSAQKNPTAFYLCASSPTSGDFNEQFFGPGTRLTVL.

DNA of the CDR3: TGCAGTGCTCCGGGACCCTACGAGCAGTACTTC. It yields the protein CSAPGPYEQYF. This chain uses TRBV20-1 with TRBJ2-7, with D possibly called TRBD1 or TRBD2 (5 bases each). The CDR3 runs to 11 residues. The V and J ends lost 5 bases and 2 bases respectively, with 7 bases between them. Germline V gene sequence: CDR1 DFQATT, CDR2 SNEGSKA (reference sequence).